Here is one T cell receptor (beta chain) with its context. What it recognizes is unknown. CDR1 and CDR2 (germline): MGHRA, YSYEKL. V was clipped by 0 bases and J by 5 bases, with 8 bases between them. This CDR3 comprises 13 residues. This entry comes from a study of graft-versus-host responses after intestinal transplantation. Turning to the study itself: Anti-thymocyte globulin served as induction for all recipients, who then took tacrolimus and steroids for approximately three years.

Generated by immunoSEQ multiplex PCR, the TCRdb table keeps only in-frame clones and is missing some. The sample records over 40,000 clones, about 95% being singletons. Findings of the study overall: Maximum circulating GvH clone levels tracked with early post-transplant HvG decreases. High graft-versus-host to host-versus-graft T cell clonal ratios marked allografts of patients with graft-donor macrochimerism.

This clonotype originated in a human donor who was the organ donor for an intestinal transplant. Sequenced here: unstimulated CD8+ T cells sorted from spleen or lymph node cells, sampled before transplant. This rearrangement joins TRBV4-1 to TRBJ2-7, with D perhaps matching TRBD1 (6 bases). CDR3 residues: CASSQDQGNEQYF. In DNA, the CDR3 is TGCGCCAGCAGCCAAGATCAGGGGAACGAGCAGTACTTC.